Reported below is one T cell receptor (beta chain). Trimming removed 6 bases from V and 5 bases from J; junction bases left unmatched: 4. CDR1 SEHNR and CDR2 FQNEAQ come from the germline V gene (reference sequence). This CDR3 is 14 amino acids long. These data come from a study of blood T cell repertoires in COVID-19. At the level of the study: COVID-19 samples collected from the United States, Italy and Spain covered acute and convalescent phases. Nucleic acid was either cDNA or gDNA, and it came from T cells, B-cell-depleted T cells, or PBMCs.

Methods used by the authors: Amplification of reference gene primers provided the estimated nucleated cell counts. The protocol was immunoSEQ multiplex PCR, while the TCRdb copy is restricted to in-frame clones and leaves out a portion. D and trimming were read from the DNA, whereas the V and J calls and clone size are those reported in that table. Of about 24,000 clones listed, around nine tenths are singletons. The chain combines TRBV7-9 with TRBJ1-4, with 9 bases fitting TRBD1. The sample consisted of peripheral blood. The source of this sequence is a woman aged 70-85 years with active COVID-19. CDR3 in DNA: TGTGCCAGCAGACCTGGGACAGGGAATGAAAAACTGTTTTTT. Translating it yields CASRPGTGNEKLFF. Full variable domain (missing parts from reference TRBV7-9 and TRBJ1-4): DTGVSQNPRHKITKRGQNVTFRCDPISEHNRLYWYRQTLGQGPEFLTYFQNEAQLEKSRLLSDRFSAERPKGSFSTLEIQRTEQGDSAMYLCASRPGTGNEKLFFGSGTQLSVL.